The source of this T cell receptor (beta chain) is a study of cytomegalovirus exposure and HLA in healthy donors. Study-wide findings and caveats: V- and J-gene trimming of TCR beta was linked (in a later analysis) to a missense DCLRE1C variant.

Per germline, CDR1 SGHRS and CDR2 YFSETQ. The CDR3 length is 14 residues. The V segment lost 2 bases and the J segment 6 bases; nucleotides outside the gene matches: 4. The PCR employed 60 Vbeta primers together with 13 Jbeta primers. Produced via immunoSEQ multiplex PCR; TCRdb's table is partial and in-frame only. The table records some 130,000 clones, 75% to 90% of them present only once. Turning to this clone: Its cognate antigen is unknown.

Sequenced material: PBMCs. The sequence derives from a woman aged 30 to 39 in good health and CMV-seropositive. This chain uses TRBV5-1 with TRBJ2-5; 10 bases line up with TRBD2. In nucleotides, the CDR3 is TGCGCCAGCAGCTTTAGCGGGGGGAGTAAGACCCAGTACTTC. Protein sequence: CASSFSGGSKTQYF. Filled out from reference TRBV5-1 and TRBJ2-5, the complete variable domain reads KAGVTQTPRYLIKTRGQQVTLSCSPISGHRSVSWYQQTPGQGLQFLFEYFSETQRNKGNFPGRFSGRQFSNSRSEMNVSTLELGDSALYLCASSFSGGSKTQYFGPGTRLLVL.